This TCR beta chain comes out of a study of blood T cell repertoires in COVID-19. Some clones are missing from TCRdb's copy, which holds only in-frame ones; the method was immunoSEQ multiplex PCR. The table has tens of thousands of clones, around four fifths seen once; the top ten hold about 14%. This receptor was taken from a human donor with acute or convalescent COVID-19. The donor label of this sample is uncertain. Material for sequencing was peripheral blood.

Here the CDR3 DNA reads TGTGCCAGCAGTGCGGGAGGGGGGTTCCAAAACATTCAGTACTTC. Translating gives CASSAGGGFQNIQYF. This chain uses TRBV25-1 with TRBJ2-4; 8 nucleotides match TRBD2. The V and J ends lost 4 bases and 5 bases, in that order; junction bases with no gene match: 7. The CDR3 loop spans 15 amino acids. Germline CDR1 is MGHDK and CDR2 is SYGVNS.